The rows below give T cell receptor beta chains drawn from one sample of a study of shared clonotypes between healthy human individuals. The assay was immunoSEQ multiplex PCR, and TCRdb's table has in-frame clones only and misses some. Here the sample spans around 1.5 million clones, 95% to 99% being singletons. The specimen sequenced was naive CD4+ T cells sorted from blood. The receptors shown here come from a man aged 25-45 years in good health. The CDR3 runs from the conserved cysteine through the conserved F or W. D genes are given only for firm matches. Some rows have no size entry. The others give once, few or many, or a class for an expanded clone.

TRBJ1-5 | - | - | TRBV27 | TGTGCCAGCAGTTTGGGAGGGTTTAGCAATCAGCCCCAGCATTTT | CASSLGGFSNQPQHF
TRBJ1-5 | - | - | TRBV30 | TGTGCCTGCGGGGGTGCCGGGTTCAATCAGCCCCAGCATTTT | CACGGAGFNQPQHF
TRBJ2-3 | TRBD2 | - | TRBV7-6 | TGTGCCAGCAGCTTATTACTTCTAGCGGGAGATACGCAGTATTTT | CASSLLLLAGDTQYF
TRBJ1-1 | TRBD1 | - | TRBV5-1 | TGCGCCAGCAGCTGGGACAGGGTTATGAACACTGAAGCTTTCTTT | CASSWDRVMNTEAFF
TRBJ2-2 | - | - | TRBV18 | TGTGCCAGCTCACACTCTAACACCGGGGAGCTGTTTTTT | CASSHSNTGELFF
TRBJ2-5 | - | - | TRBV6-5 | TGTGCCAGCAGTTATTGGGCGGGATTACAAGAGACCCAGTACTTC | CASSYWAGLQETQYF
TRBJ2-1 | - | - | TRBV7-8 | TGTGCCAGCAGCCCCGACCGGAGGGATGAGCAGTTCTTC | CASSPDRRDEQFF
TRBJ1-2 | - | - | TRBV5-1 | TGCGCCAGCAGCTTGGGTACAGCTAACTATGGCTACACCTTC | CASSLGTANYGYTF
TRBJ2-5 | TRBD1 | - | TRBV5-1 | TGCGCCAGCAGCTTGAGACAGGGTAGGCAAGAGACCCAGTACTTC | CASSLRQGRQETQYF
TRBJ2-3 | - | - | TRBV29-1 | TGCAGCGTTGAAGTGGGCCCAGATACGCAGTATTTT | CSVEVGPDTQYF
TRBJ2-5 | - | once | TRBV6-5 | TGTGCCAGCAGTTACTCATGGGGCTCGGGGCAAGAGACCCAGTACTTC | CASSYSWGSGQETQYF
TRBJ2-7 | TRBD2 | - | TRBV6-5 | TGTGCCAGTCGCACTAGCGGATCCTACGAGCAGTACTTC | CASRTSGSYEQYF
TRBJ1-5 | - | once | TRBV28 | TGTGCCAGCAGTTTTCAACGTCAGCCCCAGCATTTT | CASSFQRQPQHF
TRBJ2-5 | - | - | TRBV7-6 | TGTGCCAGCAGCTTAGATAGCCAGGGAGAGACCCAGTACTTC | CASSLDSQGETQYF
TRBJ2-3 | - | - | TRBV4-1 | TGCGCCAGCAGCCCTCTGCGTGGCAGTCCGTATCCGCAAGATACGCAGTATTTT | CASSPLRGSPYPQDTQYF
TRBJ1-3 | - | once | TRBV9 | TGTGCCAGCAGCGTCTTTGCCCGGTCGGGTTCTGGAAACACCATATATTTT | CASSVFARSGSGNTIYF